This is a list of T cell receptor beta chains from one sample in a study of T-cell reconstitution after alpha-beta-depleted transplantation in children. TCRdb redid the calling of the PCR reads with MiXCR, one entry per CDR3 protein. The sample holds 580,000 or so distinct CDR3 sequences; 20% to 25% are singletons and the top ten take 11% to 15%. Sequenced material: PBMCs, mostly from graft donor cells, taken 360 days after TCRalphabeta/CD19-depleted stem cell transplant. These receptors were taken from a boy younger than two who had a stem cell transplant for acute myeloid leukemia, so the T cells may come from the graft donor. Each CDR3 is given with its conserved first and last residue. The D gene is left open where the match is weak. Only part of the rows carry a size: once, few, many, or a class if the clone is expanded.

TRBV24-1,few,TRBJ1-1,TRBD1,CATSDKGAVAFF,TGTGCCACCAGTGATAAGGGGGCGGTAGCTTTCTTT
TRBV20-1,NA,TRBJ2-1,TRBD2,CSASPPLAGGYNEQFF,TGCAGTGCTAGCCCCCCTCTAGCGGGGGGATACAATGAGCAGTTCTTC
TRBV20-1,few,TRBJ1-6,NA,CSASKGTYNSPLHF,TGCAGTGCTAGCAAGGGAACCTATAATTCACCCCTCCACTTT
TRBV14,many,TRBJ2-5,TRBD2,CASSHDGLAGTETQYF,TGTGCCAGCAGCCATGACGGACTAGCGGGGACGGAGACCCAGTACTTC
TRBV7-2,NA,TRBJ2-7,NA,CASSRSLTRLGEQYF,TGTGCCAGCAGCCGCTCGCTTACCCGACTAGGCGAGCAGTACTTC
TRBV3-1,NA,TRBJ2-5,TRBD1,CASSQEGTGRETQYF,TGTGCCAGCAGCCAAGAAGGGACAGGGAGGGAGACCCAGTACTTC
TRBV29-1,NA,TRBJ1-4,NA,CSVVGVTNEKLFF,TGCAGCGTTGTGGGAGTAACTAATGAAAAACTGTTTTTT
TRBV20-1,few,TRBJ2-1,TRBD2,CSAREPAGGSNEQFF,TGCAGTGCTAGAGAACCAGCGGGGGGGAGTAATGAGCAGTTCTTC
TRBV20-1,NA,TRBJ2-1,NA,CSASHGASYNEQFF,TGCAGTGCTAGCCACGGGGCATCCTACAATGAGCAGTTCTTC
TRBV6-1,NA,TRBJ1-4,NA,CASRPLGERPNEKLFF,TGTGCCAGCAGACCCTTGGGCGAACGTCCTAATGAAAAACTGTTTTTT
TRBV11-2,NA,TRBJ2-7,TRBD1,CASTAGTGTPYEQYF,TGTGCCAGCACCGCGGGGACAGGGACTCCCTACGAGCAGTACTTC
TRBV4-3,many,TRBJ1-1,NA,CASSQDRWGFRTEAFF,TGCGCCAGCAGCCAAGATCGGTGGGGGTTTCGCACTGAAGCTTTCTTT
TRBV5-4,NA,TRBJ2-2,NA,CASSLMQGIRPGELFF,TGTGCCAGCAGCTTGATGCAGGGTATTCGTCCCGGGGAGCTGTTTTTT
TRBV20-1,NA,TRBJ2-1,NA,CSASRVSYNEQFF,TGCAGTGCTAGTCGTGTTAGTTACAATGAGCAGTTCTTC
TRBV18,NA,TRBJ2-7,TRBD1,CASSRNRDSSYEQYF,TGTGCCAGCTCACGAAACCGGGACAGCTCCTACGAGCAGTACTTC
TRBV12-3/TRBV12-4,few,TRBJ2-5,TRBD1,CASSIERQGTQETQYF,TGTGCCAGCAGTATTGAACGACAGGGTACGCAAGAGACCCAGTACTTC
TRBV28,many,TRBJ2-3,NA,CASSPSGYPYGSDTQYF,TGTGCCAGCAGCCCATCGGGCTACCCATATGGTTCCGATACGCAGTATTTT
TRBV11-2,many,TRBJ2-2,NA,CASSFVGTGELFF,TGTGCCAGCAGCTTTGTGGGCACCGGGGAGCTGTTTTTT
TRBV6-2/TRBV6-3,NA,TRBJ2-5,NA,CASSPGQLVGKETQYF,TGTGCCAGCAGCCCGGGCCAGCTTGTTGGGAAGGAGACCCAGTACTTC
TRBV25-1,many,TRBJ2-7,TRBD1,CASRGQDAYEQYF,TGTGCCAGCAGGGGACAGGATGCCTACGAGCAGTACTTC
TRBV6-5,many,TRBJ2-5,NA,CASSYSNRVQETQYF,TGTGCCAGCAGTTACTCGAACAGGGTCCAAGAGACCCAGTACTTC
TRBV7-2,few,TRBJ2-3,TRBD2,CASSLPGLAGSTDTQYF,TGTGCCAGCAGCTTACCAGGACTAGCGGGGAGCACAGATACGCAGTATTTT
TRBV12-3/TRBV12-4,few,TRBJ2-3,TRBD1,CASSKGQLRTDTQYF,TGTGCCAGCAGCAAGGGACAGCTCAGGACAGATACGCAGTATTTT
TRBV15,NA,TRBJ2-1,NA,CATSRVRLNEQFF,TGTGCCACCAGCAGAGTCAGGTTGAATGAGCAGTTCTTC
TRBV5-8,NA,TRBJ2-5,NA,CASRPRETQETQYF,TGTGCCAGCAGGCCCAGGGAAACCCAAGAGACCCAGTACTTC
TRBV18,once,TRBJ1-1,NA,CASSPTEYTEAFF,TGTGCCAGCTCACCAACAGAATACACTGAAGCTTTCTTT